Described below is a single T cell receptor (beta chain) sequence and its context. This clonotype was counted between two and nine times. Its binding antigen is unknown. The record has no base qualities; no much larger clone is one base away. This entry belongs to a study of identical twins (dated by TCRdb to the mid-2010s). General notes on the study: To test whether fetal clonotypes persist, the study used deep sequencing on TCR alpha and beta repertoires from monozygotic twins, unrelated adults of various ages, and cord blood. To rule out contamination, replicate twin experiments were performed at different times with different library preparation protocols. What the study reported, not specific to this receptor: Recombination models systematically underestimated out-of-frame TCR alpha sharing in monozygotic twins but agreed with sharing between unrelated individuals. Compared with coincidental sharing between unrelated individuals, out-of-frame TCR alpha sequences shared between twins showed an excess of sequences with low generation probability. The excess sharing between twins in beta out-of-frame sequences was weaker because fewer shared sequences reduced the signal-to-noise ratio. Fewer insertions were carried by abundant cord blood beta clonotypes; a weaker similar trend was observed in young adult naive repertoires, while no such trend was observed in memory repertoires. Because the same donors could not be followed over many years, the conclusions relied on cross-sectional statistical analysis. Zero-insertion analyses could be partly confounded by invariant T cells such as MAIT and iNKT, although diverse VJ usage argued against such confounding for most clonotypes.

CDR1 and CDR2, looked up from the germline V gene, are WSHSY and SAAADI. The V and J ends are trimmed by 5 bases and 4 bases, leaving 17 bases between them. The CDR3 covers 15 residues, taking in both the cysteine and the phenylalanine. Left in the record is the CDR3 DNA by itself, 45 bases read in frame from the first base. The protocol used for the library was 5' RACE. Sequencing used an Illumina HiSeq 2000. A universal primer binding site was added through template switching, and the final cDNA carried a unique molecular identifier so that TCR cDNA molecules could be counted accurately. Specific primers in the conserved constant-segment region were used to synthesize first-strand cDNA for TCR alpha and beta chains. Each cDNA library was double barcoded, with a SMART-Mk sample barcode plus Illumina barcodes, to control for contamination. TruSeq adapter sequences and Illumina sample barcodes were added in two successive PCR steps. The TCR alpha and beta cDNA libraries were sequenced on the Illumina HiSeq platform using custom primers. The paper's processing steps were these. Unique molecular identifiers were extracted from raw reads with MiGEC, and CDR3 positions were determined with MiXCR. Recombination models were inferred per individual with the repgenHMM and IGoR tools using an EM algorithm. Shared clonotype analysis was performed with the tcR package in R, normalizing sharing by the product of cloneset sizes. To study raw recombination without the effects of thymic and clonal selection, out-of-frame nonproductive sequences were analyzed. In TCRdb, the public reads were trimmed at Q25 with fastp and aligned with MiXCR, with productive beta chains retained. For every CDR3 protein sequence, its rows merge into one entry that carries the most common genes and DNA. In this record, the V and J calls reflect TCRdb's handling and not the investigators' own analysis. In all, the sample holds around 690,000 distinct CDR3 sequences, and approximately 22% of those were seen once. The ten largest account for about 4.3% of the sample.

All donors were healthy Caucasians. Three pairs of female monozygotic twins, all aged roughly 18 to 30 years, made up the twin cohort. Peripheral blood mononuclear cells were used as the source from which RNA for TCR libraries was isolated. This sample also belongs to another study, concerning T cells expressing NK-cell markers. Drawing on the second study: Several donors provided sorted CD3+CD56+NKG2C+, CD3+CD56+NKG2C- and CD3+CD56-NKG2C+ T-cell subsets, whose TCR beta-chain repertoires were profiled. Among the eight sequenced donors, seven were HCMV-seropositive and one was HCMV-seronegative. To restrict sorting to alphabetaTCR-expressing T cells, an anti-gammadeltaTCR antibody was added in several experiments. For roughly six donors, the dominant CD3+CD56+NKG2C+ clonotypes were among the top 10 CD8+ clonotypes and accounted for about 1.0-7.5% of CD8+ T cells. Those dominant clonotypes were again the most abundant among CD3+CD56-NKG2C+ cells in a few donors, at about 25-60.1%. Whether the expanded NKG2C-expressing T cell clones were specific for HCMV antigens was left unclear. The eight sequenced donors were randomly selected healthy volunteers, three men and five women. A commercial ELISA kit detecting HCMV-specific IgG in serum was used to determine HCMV serostatus. For over five donors, bulk peripheral blood T-cell repertoires were additionally sequenced from unsorted PBMC. MIGEC handled demultiplexing of the reads and grouping by UMI, while MiTCR was used to assemble and quantify clonotypes. To remove erroneous sequences, TCR cDNA sequences were retained only when supported by two or more reads. The tcR package was used for downstream repertoire analysis, and clonotypes were matched between fractions using CDR3 nucleotide sequence together with V segment. Antigen specificity was annotated against VDJdb with VDJmatch, allowing one amino acid substitution in CDR3.

In this chain, TRBV10-2 is recombined with TRBJ1-2, with a tentative D gene TRBD1 over 6 matching bases. The sequence came from a woman aged 18-29 years in good health. The source material was PBMCs. The CDR3 is CASSPGAQVVYGYTF. The DNA reads as follows: TGCGCCAGCAGTCCAGGGGCGCAGGTAGTCTATGGCTACACCTTC.